This T cell receptor beta chain comes out of a study of STAT5B mutations in CD4+ large granular lymphocyte leukemia. Study-wide results and limits: Without putative leukemic clones, patient CD4-sorted repertoires remained more clonal than healthy CD4+ repertoires. Top patient clones used TRBV06 genes more often: 8/27 versus 2/35 in controls.

Sequencing was performed with immunoSEQ multiplex PCR; in TCRdb, only in-frame clones are kept and a portion is missing. This sample has approximately 32,000 clones, with more than 70% found just once. Worth noting for this clone: The antigen remains undetermined.

CDR3 length: 13 residues. The V gene's germline CDR1 is MNHNY and CDR2 SVGAGI (reference sequence). The V end lost 0 bases, the J end lost 9 bases, and 8 bases lay between the germline ends. The clonotype comes from a human donor in good health. This sequence joins TRBV6-6 and TRBJ2-2; D remains unclear. Sequenced material: CD4+ T cells from blood buffy coats. CDR3 in amino acids: CASSYSPSRELFF. For the CDR3, the DNA is TGTGCCAGCAGTTACTCGCCAAGTAGGGAGCTGTTTTTT.